The subject of this entry is one T cell receptor (beta chain). Its antigen is not known. This entry is derived from a study of vaccination and CD4 T cells after COVID-19. Study context: As control conditions, cultures were given either a CEFX pool serving as positive control, an HIV-1 Nef pool, or no peptide at all.

Indicated treatment: approximately nine-day PBMC culture with coronavirus spike peptide pools or control peptides (ViraFEST assay). Before the COVID-19 pandemic (2011-2018), CD4+ T cells were obtained from the unexposed donor. Oncomine TCR Beta short-read sequencing was applied to DNA from cultured CD4+ T cells. The template was genomic DNA from cultured CD4+ T cells. A single record per CDR3 protein comes from TCRdb applying MiXCR to the PCR reads. The sample carries about 9,300 distinct CDR3 sequences, less than 40% recorded once. Germline V gene data show CDR1 as SGHTA and CDR2 as FQGNSA. The CDR3 has 17 residues. V shed 5 bases and J 4 bases; nucleotides not matched to a gene: 11.

The sequencing input was CD4+ T cells from blood, cultured in vitro. The receptor's source is a human donor in good health. V gene TRBV7-2 combines with J gene TRBJ2-2, with 9 bases that match TRBD1. The CDR3, as DNA: TGTGCCAGCAGCCGGAAAGGGGGACAGGGAAGCACCGGGGAGCTGTTTTTT. The encoded protein is CASSRKGGQGSTGELFF.